Shown below are 26 T cell receptor beta chains from a single sample sequenced in a study of blood T cell repertoires in COVID-19. TCRdb's copy holds only in-frame clones and misses some; the assay was immunoSEQ multiplex PCR. The sample consists of approximately 97,000 clones, 87% of them appearing once. Specimen: peripheral blood. The source is a human donor in a cohort sampled during active COVID-19.

The chain links TRBV29-1 to TRBJ2-7, with 11 nucleotides matching TRBD1. The CDR3 runs to 14 residues. Germline CDR1 is SQVTM and CDR2 is ANQGSEA. V lost 4 bases to trimming and J lost 2 bases; unmatched junction nucleotides: 4. CDR3 in amino acids: CSVAAGQGAYEQYF. For the CDR3, the DNA is TGCAGCGTTGCGGCGGGACAGGGGGCCTACGAGCAGTACTTC.

This chain connects TRBV29-1 to TRBJ2-7, with a tentative D call TRBD1 (6 bases). The V end lost 6 bases, the J end lost 5 bases, and 11 bases lay between the germline ends. Looked up from germline, CDR1 is SQVTM and CDR2 is ANQGSEA. The CDR3 consists of 11 residues. CDR3: CSVTDSHEQYF. The CDR3 DNA reads TGCAGCGTGACGGACAGCCACGAGCAGTACTTC.

This clone was seen more than once but under ten times. The chain is built from TRBV19 and TRBJ1-2; 10 bases are shared with TRBD1. The CDR3 contains 15 residues. CDR1 LNHDA and CDR2 SQIVND come from the germline V gene (reference sequence). V trimming: 7 bases; J trimming: 2 bases; junction bases outside the gene matches: 7. CDR3 nucleotide sequence: TGTGCCAGTAATGACCCGGGACAGGGGAACTATGGCTACACCTTC. It encodes CASNDPGQGNYGYTF. Complete variable domain (other parts from reference TRBV19 and TRBJ1-2): DGGITQSPKYLFRKEGQNVTLSCEQNLNHDAMYWYRQDPGQGLRLIYYSQIVNDFQKGDIAEGYSVSREKKESFPLTVTSAQKNPTAFYLCASNDPGQGNYGYTFGSGTRLTVV.

V gene TRBV7-8 combines with J gene TRBJ2-3; 11 bases fit TRBD2. Germline loops: CDR1 SGHVS, CDR2 FQNEAQ. V was pared by 1 base and J by 6 bases, with 6 bases of the junction left unmatched. The CDR3 contains 16 residues. The CDR3 is CASSLVSGRALDTQYF. For the CDR3, the DNA is TGTGCCAGCAGCTTAGTTAGCGGGAGGGCCTTGGATACGCAGTATTTT.

The V gene is TRBV6-5, the J gene TRBJ1-1; D is possibly TRBD1 (5 bases). CDR3 length: 15 amino acids. Germline lookup yields CDR1 MNHEY and CDR2 SVGAGI. V was clipped by 6 bases and J by 0 bases, with 14 bases between them. The CDR3 DNA follows: TGTGCCAGCAGCCTAGGGGCCGGCTTGAACACTGAAGCTTTCTTT. Its protein is CASSLGAGLNTEAFF.

This clone was seen only once. The chain uses TRBV5-1 and TRBJ1-1, with 11 bases identical to TRBD1. The J segment lost 7 bases and the V segment lost 4 bases, leaving 6 bases of the junction unmatched. The CDR3 sequence is 14 residues long. Germline values: CDR1 SGHRS, CDR2 YFSETQ. Here the CDR3 reads CASSRGQGALEAFF. The CDR3 bases are TGCGCCAGCAGCCGTGGACAGGGGGCCCTTGAAGCTTTCTTT.

The genes are TRBV27 and TRBJ2-3; the D gene is possibly TRBD2 (6 bases). This CDR3 has 15 residues. CDR1 and CDR2 (germline): MNHEY, SMNVEV (reference sequence). V was clipped by 4 bases and J by 4 bases, with 15 bases between them. The CDR3 region is CASSSEAGRADTQYF. In DNA, the CDR3 is TGTGCCAGCAGTTCAGAAGCGGGTCGCGCAGATACGCAGTATTTT.

The chain carries TRBV7-9 and TRBJ2-3; TRBD1 matches at 9 bases. CDR1 SEHNR and CDR2 FQNEAQ come from the germline V gene (reference sequence). The CDR3 has 13 amino acids. Trimming at V came to 10 bases and at J to 1 base, leaving 3 bases not matched to a gene. CDR3 in DNA: TGTGCCATCCGGGACAGGGGCACAGATACGCAGTATTTT. Translated, it gives CAIRDRGTDTQYF.

The rearrangement joins TRBV29-1 to TRBJ1-1; D unresolved. V lost 5 bases and J 3 bases, leaving 10 bases between the germline ends. The CDR3 contains 12 residues. Germline loops: CDR1 SQVTM, CDR2 ANQGSEA. The CDR3 protein is CSVSPGYTEAFF. The CDR3 DNA is TGCAGCGTTTCACCGGGGTACACTGAAGCTTTCTTT.

The CDR3 sequence: CASISTLDRQETQYF. CDR3 nucleotides: TGTGCCAGCATTTCTACCCTTGACAGACAAGAGACCCAGTACTTC. The rearrangement joins TRBV28 to TRBJ2-5; a weak D match, TRBD1 (5 bases). V dropped 7 bases and J dropped 2 bases, with 17 bases sitting between them. Looked up from germline, CDR1 is MDHEN and CDR2 is SYDVKM. The CDR3 loop spans 15 amino acids.

The chain combines TRBV4-1 with TRBJ2-5; D might be TRBD2 (6 bases). This CDR3 spans 15 amino acids. CDR1 is MGHRA and CDR2 is YSYEKL in the germline V gene. V dropped 0 bases and J dropped 1 base, with 9 bases sitting between them. The CDR3: CASSQDLEGQETQYF. CDR3 sequence (DNA): TGCGCCAGCAGCCAAGATTTGGAGGGCCAAGAGACCCAGTACTTC.

The chain links TRBV6-2 or TRBV6-3 to TRBJ2-1; 11 bases align to TRBD2. CDR3 size: 16 residues. V trimming: 6 bases; J trimming: 4 bases; junction bases outside the gene matches: 8. The germline V gene has CDR1 MNHEY and CDR2 SVGEGT. CDR3 sequence: CASSAYLAGGYNEQFF. Here the CDR3 DNA reads TGTGCCAGCAGCGCCTATCTAGCGGGAGGATACAATGAGCAGTTCTTC.

V and J are TRBV21-1 and TRBJ1-4. TRBV21-1 is given as a pseudogene. This CDR3 is built from 17 residues. CDR3 protein: CASSATVPSPTNEKLFF. Written as DNA, the CDR3 is TGTGCCAGCAGCGCTACGGTCCCGAGTCCAACTAATGAAAAACTGTTTTTT.

The chain employs TRBV7-2 and TRBJ2-5, with TRBD2 matching 7 bases. V shed 4 bases and J 5 bases; nucleotides not matched to a gene: 7. CDR1 and CDR2 from the germline V gene are SGHTA and FQGNSA. The CDR3 extends over 14 amino acids. The CDR3 nucleotides read TGTGCCAGCAGCTGGGCAGGGAGGGAGGAGACCCAGTACTTC. It translates to CASSWAGREETQYF.

This clone was counted between two and nine times. V usage is TRBV7-9 and J usage is TRBJ2-2, with 8 positions matching TRBD2. This CDR3 comprises 18 residues. Germline lookup yields CDR1 SEHNR and CDR2 FQNEAQ (reference sequence). The CDR3: CSSEGTSGAITNTGELFF. CDR3 coding DNA: TGTTCCTCAGAAGGCACTAGCGGTGCGATTACGAACACCGGGGAGCTGTTTTTT.

The sample holds one count of this clone. The rearrangement links TRBV12-3 or TRBV12-4 to TRBJ2-1, with TRBD1 matching 11 bases. J was trimmed by 9 bases and V by 6 bases; bases with no gene match: 4. The CDR3 runs to 13 residues. The CDR3 region is CASSRTGGGEQFF. The CDR3 DNA reads as TGTGCCAGCAGCAGGACAGGGGGCGGTGAGCAGTTCTTC.

CDR3 bases: TGTGCCAGCAGCGAGCCGACTAGCGGAGCGAACACCGGGGAGCTGTTTTTT. Its translation is CASSEPTSGANTGELFF. The rearrangement links TRBV9 to TRBJ2-2; TRBD2 agrees at 9 bases. Germline loops: CDR1 SGDLS, CDR2 YYNGEE. Losses at the gene ends were 3 bases for V and 0 bases for J; bases not matched to a gene: 6. The CDR3 spans 17 residues.

J is TRBJ1-6 and V is TRBV5-4; 7 bases line up with TRBD1. The CDR3 runs to 15 residues. The ends lost 0 bases at V and 3 bases at J; junction bases unmatched: 0. The germline V gene has CDR1 SGHNT and CDR2 YYREEE (reference sequence). CDR3 coding DNA: TGTGCCAGCAGCTTGGACAGGGGCTATAATTCACCCCTCCACTTT. This translates into CASSLDRGYNSPLHF.

V gene TRBV5-1 combines with J gene TRBJ2-1, with 10 bases lining up with TRBD1. The CDR3 spans 17 residues. Trimming took 4 bases from V and 7 from J; bases not matched to a gene: 14. Germline CDR1 reads SGHRS; CDR2 reads YFSETQ. DNA for the CDR3: TGCGCCAGCAGCCATTCAACTGGGACAGGGGATCGGAATGAGCAGTTCTTC. Its protein product is CASSHSTGTGDRNEQFF.

The genes are TRBV9 and TRBJ1-1; unclear D gene. The CDR3 consists of 13 residues. CDR1 and CDR2 from the germline V gene are SGDLS and YYNGEE. V lost 4 bases and J 2 bases, leaving 9 bases between the germline ends. The CDR3 DNA follows: TGTGCCAGCAGCACTCAGGTTAACACTGAAGCTTTCTTT. It codes for CASSTQVNTEAFF.

The V and J genes are TRBV4-3 and TRBJ2-7; 7 bases align to TRBD1. With 4 bases clipped from V and 4 bases from J, the junction kept 7 bases outside the gene matches. The CDR3 runs to 14 residues. Germline-derived CDR1 and CDR2 are LGHNA and YSLEER. The CDR3: CASSPRQGRYEQYF. The CDR3 DNA is TGCGCCAGCAGCCCGCGACAGGGTCGGTACGAGCAGTACTTC.

This chain links TRBV7-9 with TRBJ1-5; no reliable D call. The germline gives CDR1 SEHNR, CDR2 FQNEAQ (reference sequence). Trimming removed 5 bases at V and 1 base at J, with 24 bases between. The CDR3 runs to 19 residues. The CDR3 DNA reads TGTGCCAGCAGCCCCCACCTCGACGGCAGCGACCGAAGCAATCAGCCCCAGCATTTT. The encoded protein is CASSPHLDGSDRSNQPQHF.

This clone appeared a few times. This sequence joins TRBV9 and TRBJ1-2; D remains unclear. V dropped 0 bases and J dropped 8 bases, with 11 bases sitting between them. Germline CDR1 is SGDLS and CDR2 is YYNGEE. The CDR3 sequence is 13 residues long. The CDR3 loop is CASSVAVSGGYTF. The CDR3 nucleotides read TGTGCCAGCAGCGTAGCAGTGAGCGGGGGCTACACCTTC.

This clone has only one observation. The chain joins TRBV2 to TRBJ2-2; a weak D match, TRBD1 (6 bases). This CDR3 contains 13 residues. Germline CDR1 is SNHLY and CDR2 is FYNNEI. V was pared by 6 bases and J by 7 bases, with 12 bases between. The CDR3 coding sequence is TGTGCCAGCAGACCCTCAGGGGACGGGGAGCTGTTTTTT. This codes for CASRPSGDGELFF.

This chain joins TRBV6-4 and TRBJ2-4, with 8 nucleotides matching TRBD2. From germline, CDR1 is MRHNA and CDR2 SNTAGT. The CDR3 is made up of 15 amino acids. Germline trimming cut 3 bases from V and 5 bases from J; bases unmatched to any gene: 6. The CDR3 sequence is CASSEVAGSENIQYF. The CDR3 DNA is TGTGCCAGCAGTGAGGTAGCGGGAAGCGAAAACATTCAGTACTTC.

The rearrangement uses TRBV7-2 and TRBJ1-2; D remains unclear. The V and J ends lost 5 bases and 5 bases respectively, with 12 bases between them. The CDR3 loop spans 13 amino acids. Germline CDR1 is SGHTA and CDR2 is FQGNSA. CDR3 in amino acids: CASSPRAPYGYTF. The CDR3 coding sequence is TGTGCCAGCAGCCCCCGAGCCCCGTATGGCTACACCTTC.